The rows below give T cell receptor beta chains drawn from one sample of a study of blood T cell repertoires in COVID-19. Using immunoSEQ multiplex PCR, the repertoire was profiled, and TCRdb retains in-frame clones only, with some absent. The sample carries 45,000 to 65,000 clones, over 80% recorded once. The specimen sequenced was peripheral blood. The receptors were sampled from a man aged 25 to 40 with COVID-19, enrolled during active disease. The CDR3 runs from the conserved cysteine through the conserved F or W.

V	CDR3
TRBV27	CASSLKRTTSASSYNEQFF
TRBV27	CASSPRLAGFNEQFF
TRBV4-1	CASSLGPGNTGELFF
TRBV7-3	CASSFVGAETQYF
TRBV10-1	CASSVRENTEAFF
TRBV5-4	CASSLKALGNTEAFF
TRBV29-1	CSVERQYSPLHF
TRBV19	CASSWPYSNQPQHF
TRBV11-2	CASSLVGEVNYGYTF
TRBV29-1	CSVETGLGYEQYF
TRBV12-3/TRBV12-4	CASSSLAYEQYF
TRBV27	CASSFRGPFHVALNSPLHF
TRBV7-8	CASSLSAGNTIYF
TRBV5-1	CASRTLPGTVNTGELFF
TRBV6-2/TRBV6-3	CASSLTYNEQFF
TRBV28	CASSRSGRVYEQFF